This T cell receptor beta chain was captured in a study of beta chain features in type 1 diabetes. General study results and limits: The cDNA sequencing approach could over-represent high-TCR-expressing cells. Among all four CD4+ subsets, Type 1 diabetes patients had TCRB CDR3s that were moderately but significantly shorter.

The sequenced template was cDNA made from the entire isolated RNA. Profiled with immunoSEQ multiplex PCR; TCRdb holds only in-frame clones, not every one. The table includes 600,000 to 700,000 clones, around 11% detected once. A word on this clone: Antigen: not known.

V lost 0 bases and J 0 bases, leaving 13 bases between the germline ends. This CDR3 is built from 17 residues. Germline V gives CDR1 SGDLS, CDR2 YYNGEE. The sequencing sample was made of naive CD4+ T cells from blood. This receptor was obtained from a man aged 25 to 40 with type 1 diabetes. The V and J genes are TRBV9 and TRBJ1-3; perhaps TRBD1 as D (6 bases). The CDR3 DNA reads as TGTGCCAGCAGCGTAGGACAGGCCTCGAGCTCTGGAAACACCATATATTTT. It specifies CASSVGQASSSGNTIYF.